The source of this T cell receptor (beta chain) is a study of T cell changes during pregnancy in multiple sclerosis. The CDR3 extends over 17 amino acids. V shed 1 base and J shed 4 bases, with 17 bases lying between them. Per germline, CDR1 SGHAT and CDR2 FQNNGV. Repertoires were generated with immunoSEQ multiplex PCR, while TCRdb's copy carries only in-frame clones and drops some. The sample lists 40,000 to 60,000 clones; 94% were seen once. V usage is TRBV11-2 and J usage is TRBJ2-1, with TRBD2 as a possible D gene (5 bases). This TCR was recovered from a female donor with multiple sclerosis, enrolled in a pregnancy study. Source: CD8+ T cells from peripheral blood mononuclear cells, taken before pregnancy. The CDR3 protein is CASSLVSWVEVYNEQFF. The DNA of the CDR3 is TGTGCCAGCAGCTTAGTTTCCTGGGTGGAGGTTTACAATGAGCAGTTCTTC.